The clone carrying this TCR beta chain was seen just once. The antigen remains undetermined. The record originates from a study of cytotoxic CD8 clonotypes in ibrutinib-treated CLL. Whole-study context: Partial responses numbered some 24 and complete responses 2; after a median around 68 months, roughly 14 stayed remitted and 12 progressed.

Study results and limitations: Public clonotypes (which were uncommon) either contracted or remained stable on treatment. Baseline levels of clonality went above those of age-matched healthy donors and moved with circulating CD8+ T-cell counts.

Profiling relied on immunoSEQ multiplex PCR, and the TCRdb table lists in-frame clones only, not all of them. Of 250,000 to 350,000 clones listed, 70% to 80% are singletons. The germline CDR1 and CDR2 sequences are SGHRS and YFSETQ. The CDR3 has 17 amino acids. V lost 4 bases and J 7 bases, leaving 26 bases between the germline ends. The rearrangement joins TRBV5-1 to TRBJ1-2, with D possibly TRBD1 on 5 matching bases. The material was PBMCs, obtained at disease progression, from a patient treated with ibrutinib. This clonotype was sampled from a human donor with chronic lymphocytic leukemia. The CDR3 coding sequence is TGCGCCAGCAGCATGACCGGCCTCCGGGGGGTTAATAGTGGCTACACCTTC. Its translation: CASSMTGLRGVNSGYTF.